This T cell receptor (beta chain) originates from a study of early T cells in non-severe SARS-CoV-2 infection. Looking at the study overall: Unpaired chains resulted from sequencing bulk RNA of unsorted whole blood.

Unique molecular identifiers were added to individual cDNA molecules. One entry per CDR3 protein results from TCRdb running MiXCR on the 5' RACE reads. The sample consists of about 69,000 distinct CDR3 sequences, 4.6% of them appearing once. This clonotype came up many times. Antigen specificity is unknown. The CDR3 sequence is 13 residues long. Trimming took off 2 bases at V and 7 bases at J, with 9 bases between the two ends. Per the germline V gene, CDR1 is SGHAT and CDR2 is FQNNGV. Study conclusions and caveats: In VDJdb matching, anti-spike CD8 responses were favored while private and CD4 specificities went missing.

The sample consisted of whole blood, taken at baseline. The receptor was derived from an adult who was a healthcare worker with PCR-confirmed SARS-CoV-2 infection or an uninfected control (not recorded which). The donor label of this sample is uncertain. The chain is built from TRBV11-2 and TRBJ1-5; D remains ambiguous. CDR3 sequence reads: CASSLQEGQPQHF. The CDR3 DNA reads as TGTGCCAGCAGCTTACAGGAGGGACAGCCCCAGCATTTT.